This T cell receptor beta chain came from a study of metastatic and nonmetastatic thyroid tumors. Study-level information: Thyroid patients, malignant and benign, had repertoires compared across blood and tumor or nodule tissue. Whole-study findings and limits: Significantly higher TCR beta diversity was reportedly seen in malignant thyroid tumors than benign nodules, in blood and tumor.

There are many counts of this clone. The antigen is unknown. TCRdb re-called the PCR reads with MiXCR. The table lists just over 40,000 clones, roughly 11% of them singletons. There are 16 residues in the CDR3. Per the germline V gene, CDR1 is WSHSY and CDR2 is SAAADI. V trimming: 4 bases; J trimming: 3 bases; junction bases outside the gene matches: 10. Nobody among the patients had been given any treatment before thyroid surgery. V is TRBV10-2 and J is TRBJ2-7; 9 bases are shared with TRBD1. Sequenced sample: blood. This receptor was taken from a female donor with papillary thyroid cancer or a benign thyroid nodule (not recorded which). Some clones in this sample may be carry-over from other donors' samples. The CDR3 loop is CASSGGGQGYFYEQYF. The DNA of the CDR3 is TGCGCCAGCAGTGGGGGGGGACAGGGTTATTTCTACGAGCAGTACTTC.